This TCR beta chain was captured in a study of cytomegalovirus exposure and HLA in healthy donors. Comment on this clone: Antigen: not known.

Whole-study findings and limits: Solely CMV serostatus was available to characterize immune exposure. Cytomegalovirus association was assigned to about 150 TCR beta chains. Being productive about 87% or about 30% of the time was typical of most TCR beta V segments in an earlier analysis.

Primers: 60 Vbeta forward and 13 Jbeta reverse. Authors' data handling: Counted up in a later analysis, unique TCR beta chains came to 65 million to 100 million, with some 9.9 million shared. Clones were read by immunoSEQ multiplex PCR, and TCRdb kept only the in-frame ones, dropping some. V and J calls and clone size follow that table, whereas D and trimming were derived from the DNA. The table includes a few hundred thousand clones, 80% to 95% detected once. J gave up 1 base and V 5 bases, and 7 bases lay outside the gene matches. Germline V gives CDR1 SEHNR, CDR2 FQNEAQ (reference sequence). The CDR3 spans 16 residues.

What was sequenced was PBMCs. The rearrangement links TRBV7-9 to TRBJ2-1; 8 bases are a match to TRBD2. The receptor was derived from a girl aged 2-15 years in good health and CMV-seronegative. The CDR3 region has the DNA TGTGCCAGCAGCCCAGGTGCGGGAGGTTCCTACAATGAGCAGTTCTTC. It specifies CASSPGAGGSYNEQFF.